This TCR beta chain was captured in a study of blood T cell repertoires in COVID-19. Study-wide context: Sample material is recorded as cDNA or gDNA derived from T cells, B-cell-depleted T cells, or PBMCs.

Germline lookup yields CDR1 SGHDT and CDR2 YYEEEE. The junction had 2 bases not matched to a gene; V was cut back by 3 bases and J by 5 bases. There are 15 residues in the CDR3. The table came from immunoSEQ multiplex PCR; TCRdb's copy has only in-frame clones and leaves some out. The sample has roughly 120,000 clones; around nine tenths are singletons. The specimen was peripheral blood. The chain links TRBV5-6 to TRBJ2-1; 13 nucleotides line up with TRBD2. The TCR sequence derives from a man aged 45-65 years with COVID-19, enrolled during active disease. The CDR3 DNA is TGTGCCAGCAGCTGGGGACTAGCGGGGAACAATGAGCAGTTCTTC. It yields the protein CASSWGLAGNNEQFF.